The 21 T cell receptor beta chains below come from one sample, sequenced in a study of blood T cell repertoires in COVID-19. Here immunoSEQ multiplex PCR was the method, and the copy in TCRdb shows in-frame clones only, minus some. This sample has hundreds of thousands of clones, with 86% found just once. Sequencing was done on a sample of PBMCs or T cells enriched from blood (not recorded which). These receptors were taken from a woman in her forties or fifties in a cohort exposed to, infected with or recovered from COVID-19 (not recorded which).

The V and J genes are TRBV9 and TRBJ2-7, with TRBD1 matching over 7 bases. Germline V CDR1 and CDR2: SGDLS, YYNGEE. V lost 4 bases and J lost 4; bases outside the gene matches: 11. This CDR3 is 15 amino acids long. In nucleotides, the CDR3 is TGTGCCAGCAGCCCTTGGGGGACAGCAGAATACGAGCAGTACTTC. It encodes CASSPWGTAEYEQYF.

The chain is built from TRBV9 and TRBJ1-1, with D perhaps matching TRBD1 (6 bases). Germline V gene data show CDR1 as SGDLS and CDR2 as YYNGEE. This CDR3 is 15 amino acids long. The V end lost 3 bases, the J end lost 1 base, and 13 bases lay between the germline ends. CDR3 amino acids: CASSESRGRNTEAFF. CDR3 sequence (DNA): TGTGCCAGCAGCGAATCCAGGGGTCGGAACACTGAAGCTTTCTTT.

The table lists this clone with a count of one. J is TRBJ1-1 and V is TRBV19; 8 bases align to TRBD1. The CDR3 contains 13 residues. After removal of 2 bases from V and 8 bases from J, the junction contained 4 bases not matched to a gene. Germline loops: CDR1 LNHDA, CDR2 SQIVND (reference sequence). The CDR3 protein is CASSINRGVEAFF. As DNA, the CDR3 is TGTGCCAGTAGTATAAACAGGGGGGTGGAAGCTTTCTTT.

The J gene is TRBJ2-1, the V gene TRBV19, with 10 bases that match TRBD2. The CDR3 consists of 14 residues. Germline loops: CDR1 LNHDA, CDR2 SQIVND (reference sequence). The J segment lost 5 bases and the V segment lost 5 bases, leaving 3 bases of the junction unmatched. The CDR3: CASSVLAGDNEQFF. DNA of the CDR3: TGTGCCAGTAGTGTTCTAGCGGGGGACAATGAGCAGTTCTTC.

The CDR3 here is CASSSQTGVWTEAFF. DNA for the CDR3: TGTGCCAGCAGCTCACAGACAGGGGTATGGACTGAAGCTTTCTTT. V is TRBV7-3 and J is TRBJ1-1; 8 nucleotides line up with TRBD1. This CDR3 has 15 residues. V lost 4 bases, J lost 5 bases, and 9 bases stayed unmatched. Germline CDR1 is SGHTA and CDR2 is FQGTGA.

The CDR3 here is CAWRNYRDRGNTIYF. In nucleotides, the CDR3 is TGTGCCTGGCGGAACTACCGGGACAGGGGGAACACCATATATTTT. This chain connects TRBV30 to TRBJ1-3; TRBD1 matches 11 bases. CDR3 length: 15 residues. V was clipped by 5 bases and J by 7 bases; unmatched bases: 10. Per the germline V gene, CDR1 is GTSNPN and CDR2 is SVGIG (reference sequence). The full variable domain, completed using reference TRBV30 and TRBJ1-3, is SQTIHQWPATLVQPVGSPLSLECTVEGTSNPNLYWYRQAAGRGLQLLFYSVGIGQISSEVPQNLSASRPQDRQFILSSKKLLLSDSGFYLCAWRNYRDRGNTIYFGEGSWLTVV.

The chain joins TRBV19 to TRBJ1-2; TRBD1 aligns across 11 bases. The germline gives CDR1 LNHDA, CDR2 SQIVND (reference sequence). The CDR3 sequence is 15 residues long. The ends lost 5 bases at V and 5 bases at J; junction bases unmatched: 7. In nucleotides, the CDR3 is TGTGCCAGTAGTCTCGGACAGGGGGCCTTTTATGGCTACACCTTC. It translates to CASSLGQGAFYGYTF.

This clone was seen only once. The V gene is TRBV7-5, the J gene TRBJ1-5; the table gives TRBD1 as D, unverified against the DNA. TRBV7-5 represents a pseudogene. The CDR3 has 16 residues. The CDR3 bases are TGTGCCAGAAGCTTAGGGCCATCGACAGGGCCTCAGCCCCAGCATTTT. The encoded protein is CARSLGPSTGPQPQHF.

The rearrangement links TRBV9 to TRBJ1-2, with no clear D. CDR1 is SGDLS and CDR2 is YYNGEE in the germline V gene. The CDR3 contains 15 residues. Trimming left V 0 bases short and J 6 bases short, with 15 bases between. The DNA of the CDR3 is TGTGCCAGCAGCGTAGTTGTGGCGGGTCACAATGGCTACACCTTC. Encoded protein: CASSVVVAGHNGYTF.

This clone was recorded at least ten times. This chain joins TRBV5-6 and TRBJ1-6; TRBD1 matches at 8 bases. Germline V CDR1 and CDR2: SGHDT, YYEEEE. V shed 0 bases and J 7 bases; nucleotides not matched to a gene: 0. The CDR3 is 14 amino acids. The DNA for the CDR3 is TGTGCCAGCAGCTTGGACAGGGGGAATTCACCCCTCCACTTT. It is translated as CASSLDRGNSPLHF.

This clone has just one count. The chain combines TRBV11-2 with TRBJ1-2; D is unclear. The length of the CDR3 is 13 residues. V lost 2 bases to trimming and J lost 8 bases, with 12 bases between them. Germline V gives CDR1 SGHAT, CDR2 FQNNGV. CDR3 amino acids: CASSLLPSSGYTF. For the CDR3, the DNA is TGTGCCAGCAGCTTACTACCATCGTCCGGCTACACCTTC. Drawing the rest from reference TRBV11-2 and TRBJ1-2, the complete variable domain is EAGVAQSPRYKIIEKRQSVAFWCNPISGHATLYWYQQILGQGPKLLIQFQNNGVVDDSQLPKDRFSAERLKGVDSTLKIQPAKLEDSAVYLCASSLLPSSGYTFGSGTRLTVV.

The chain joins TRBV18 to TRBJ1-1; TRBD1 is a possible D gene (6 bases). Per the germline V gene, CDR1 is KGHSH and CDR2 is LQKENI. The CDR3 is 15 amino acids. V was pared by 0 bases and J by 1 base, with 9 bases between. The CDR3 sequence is CASSPPTGSNTEAFF. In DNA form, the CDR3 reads TGTGCCAGCTCACCACCAACAGGGTCGAACACTGAAGCTTTCTTT.

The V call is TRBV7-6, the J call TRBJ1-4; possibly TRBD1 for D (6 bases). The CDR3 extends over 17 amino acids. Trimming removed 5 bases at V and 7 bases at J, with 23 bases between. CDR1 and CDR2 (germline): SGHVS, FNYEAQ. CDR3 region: CASSRPRSTGSSEKLFF. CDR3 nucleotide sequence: TGTGCCAGCAGCCGCCCCCGATCGACAGGATCATCTGAAAAACTGTTTTTT.

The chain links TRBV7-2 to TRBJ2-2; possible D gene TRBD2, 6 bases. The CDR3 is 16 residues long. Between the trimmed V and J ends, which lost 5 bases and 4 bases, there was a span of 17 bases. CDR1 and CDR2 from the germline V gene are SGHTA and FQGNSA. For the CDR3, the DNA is TGTGCCAGCAGCCCAGGTGGGACTCGTCCCACCGGGGAGCTGTTTTTT. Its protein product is CASSPGGTRPTGELFF.

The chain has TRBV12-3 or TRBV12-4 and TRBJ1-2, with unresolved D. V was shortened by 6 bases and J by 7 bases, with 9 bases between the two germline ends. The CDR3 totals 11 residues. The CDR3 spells CASRTAGGYTF. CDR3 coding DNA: TGTGCCAGCAGAACGGCGGGTGGCTACACCTTC.

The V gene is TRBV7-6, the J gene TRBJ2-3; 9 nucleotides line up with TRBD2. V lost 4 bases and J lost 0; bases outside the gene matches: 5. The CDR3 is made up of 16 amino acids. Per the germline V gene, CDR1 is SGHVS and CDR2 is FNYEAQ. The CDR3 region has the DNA TGTGCCAGCAGCTCCTTTGCGGGGGGGAGCACAGATACGCAGTATTTT. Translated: CASSSFAGGSTDTQYF.

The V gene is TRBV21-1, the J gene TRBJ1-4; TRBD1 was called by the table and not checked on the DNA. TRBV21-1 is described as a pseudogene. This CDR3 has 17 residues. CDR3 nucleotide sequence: TGTGCCAGCAGCGGAAAACGTCCCCGACAGTCTAATGAAAAACTGTTTTTT. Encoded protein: CASSGKRPRQSNEKLFF.

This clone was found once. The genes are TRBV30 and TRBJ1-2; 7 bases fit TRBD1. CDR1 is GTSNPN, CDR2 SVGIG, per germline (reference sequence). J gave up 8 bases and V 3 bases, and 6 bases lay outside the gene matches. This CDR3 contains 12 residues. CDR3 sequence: CAWRRQGGGYTF. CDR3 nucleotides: TGTGCCTGGAGAAGACAGGGCGGCGGCTACACCTTC.

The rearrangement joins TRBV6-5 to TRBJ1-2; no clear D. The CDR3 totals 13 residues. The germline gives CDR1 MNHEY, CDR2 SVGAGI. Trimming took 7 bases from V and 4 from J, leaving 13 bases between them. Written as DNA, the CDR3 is TGTGCCAGCACCCCAGCGTCCATCTATGGCTACACCTTC. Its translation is CASTPASIYGYTF.

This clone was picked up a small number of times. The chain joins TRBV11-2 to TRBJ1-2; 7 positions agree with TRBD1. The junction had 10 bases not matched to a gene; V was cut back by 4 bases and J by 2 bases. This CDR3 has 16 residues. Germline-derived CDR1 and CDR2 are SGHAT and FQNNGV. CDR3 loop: CASSSFRDRENYGYTF. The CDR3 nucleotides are TGTGCCAGCAGCTCGTTCCGGGACAGAGAAAACTATGGCTACACCTTC.

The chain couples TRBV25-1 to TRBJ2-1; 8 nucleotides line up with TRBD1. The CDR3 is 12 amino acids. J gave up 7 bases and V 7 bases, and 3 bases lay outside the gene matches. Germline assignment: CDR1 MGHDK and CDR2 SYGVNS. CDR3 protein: CASKQGVNEQFF. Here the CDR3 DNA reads TGTGCCAGCAAACAGGGGGTTAATGAGCAGTTCTTC.